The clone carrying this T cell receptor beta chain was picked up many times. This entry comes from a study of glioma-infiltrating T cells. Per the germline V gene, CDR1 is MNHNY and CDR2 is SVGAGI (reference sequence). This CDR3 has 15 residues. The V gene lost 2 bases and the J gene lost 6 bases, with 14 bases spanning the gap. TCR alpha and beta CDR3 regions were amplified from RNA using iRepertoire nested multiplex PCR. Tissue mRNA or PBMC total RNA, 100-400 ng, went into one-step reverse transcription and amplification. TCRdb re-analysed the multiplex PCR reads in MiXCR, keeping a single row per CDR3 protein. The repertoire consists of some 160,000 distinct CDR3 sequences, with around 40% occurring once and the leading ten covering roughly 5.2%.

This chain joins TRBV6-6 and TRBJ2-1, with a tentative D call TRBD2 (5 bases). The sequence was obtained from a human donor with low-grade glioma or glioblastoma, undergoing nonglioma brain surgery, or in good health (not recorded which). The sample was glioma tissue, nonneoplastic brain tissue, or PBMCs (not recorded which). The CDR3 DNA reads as TGTGCCAGCAGTTACCGCGGACTGCCAAGCAATGAGCAGTTCTTC. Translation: CASSYRGLPSNEQFF.